The following is a T cell receptor (beta chain) sequence with its context. The data are from a study of blood T cell repertoires in COVID-19. Turning to the study itself: T cells, B-cell-depleted T cells, or PBMCs supplied cDNA or gDNA.

The Seattle patients, enrolled during active infection, were followed longitudinally. In the study's own analysis: Cell counts per sample came from amplifying reference gene primers. Assay used: immunoSEQ multiplex PCR; TCRdb lists only in-frame clones, some missing. The D gene and trimming were derived from the DNA, and the V and J assignments and clone size from that table. The sample has approximately 170,000 clones, roughly 88% seen once. Sequences were obtained from peripheral blood. The receptor was isolated from a man older than 75 with COVID-19, enrolled during active disease.

The CDR3, as DNA: TGTGCCAGCAGCTTAACAGGGGACGGTAGAGAGACCCAGTACTTC. Protein: CASSLTGDGRETQYF. The V gene is TRBV5-6, the J gene TRBJ2-5, with 7 positions matching TRBD1. The CDR3 runs 15 residues. The germline V gene encodes CDR1 SGHDT and CDR2 YYEEEE. V shed 2 bases and J 4 bases; nucleotides not matched to a gene: 8. Complete variable domain (other parts from reference TRBV5-6 and TRBJ2-5): DAGVTQSPTHLIKTRGQQVTLRCSPKSGHDTVSWYQQALGQGPQFIFQYYEEEERQRGNFPDRFSGHQFPNYSSELNVNALLLGDSALYLCASSLTGDGRETQYFGPGTRLLVL.